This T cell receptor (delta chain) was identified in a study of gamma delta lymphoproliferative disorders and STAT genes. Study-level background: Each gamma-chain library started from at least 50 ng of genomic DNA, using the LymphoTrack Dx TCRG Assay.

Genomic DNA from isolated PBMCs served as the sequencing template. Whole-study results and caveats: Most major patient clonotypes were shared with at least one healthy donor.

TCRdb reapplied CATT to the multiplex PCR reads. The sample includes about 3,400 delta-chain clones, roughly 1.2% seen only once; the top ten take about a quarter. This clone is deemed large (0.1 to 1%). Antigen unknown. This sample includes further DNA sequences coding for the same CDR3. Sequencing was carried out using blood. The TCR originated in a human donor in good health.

The CDR3 region is CAAILQYWGIRDKLIF. The CDR3 DNA reads as TGTGCAGCAATCCTACAATACTGGGGGATACGGGACAAACTCATCTTT. The chain uses TRAV23/DV6 and TRDJ1, with 13 bases identical to TRDD3. The CDR3 runs 16 residues. Trimming removed 3 bases from V and 8 bases from J; junction bases left unmatched: 13. Germline values: CDR1 NTAFDY, CDR2 IRPDVSE (reference sequence).